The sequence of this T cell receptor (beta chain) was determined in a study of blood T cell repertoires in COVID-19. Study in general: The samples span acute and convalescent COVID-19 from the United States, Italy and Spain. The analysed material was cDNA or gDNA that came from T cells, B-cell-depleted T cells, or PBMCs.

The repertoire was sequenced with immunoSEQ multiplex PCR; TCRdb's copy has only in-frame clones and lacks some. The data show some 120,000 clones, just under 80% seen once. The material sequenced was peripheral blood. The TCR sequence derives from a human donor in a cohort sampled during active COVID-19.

CDR3 coding DNA: TGTGCCACCAAACAGGGGGCCCTCAATCAGCCCCAGCATTTT. This translates into CATKQGALNQPQHF. J is TRBJ1-5 and V is TRBV19; TRBD1 matches at 9 bases. This CDR3 spans 14 amino acids. J lost 3 bases, V lost 10 bases, and 7 bases had no gene match. Germline CDR1 LNHDA, CDR2 SQIVND (reference sequence). Complete variable domain (other parts from reference TRBV19 and TRBJ1-5): DGGITQSPKYLFRKEGQNVTLSCEQNLNHDAMYWYRQDPGQGLRLIYYSQIVNDFQKGDIAEGYSVSREKKESFPLTVTSAQKNPTAFYLCATKQGALNQPQHFGDGTRLSIL.